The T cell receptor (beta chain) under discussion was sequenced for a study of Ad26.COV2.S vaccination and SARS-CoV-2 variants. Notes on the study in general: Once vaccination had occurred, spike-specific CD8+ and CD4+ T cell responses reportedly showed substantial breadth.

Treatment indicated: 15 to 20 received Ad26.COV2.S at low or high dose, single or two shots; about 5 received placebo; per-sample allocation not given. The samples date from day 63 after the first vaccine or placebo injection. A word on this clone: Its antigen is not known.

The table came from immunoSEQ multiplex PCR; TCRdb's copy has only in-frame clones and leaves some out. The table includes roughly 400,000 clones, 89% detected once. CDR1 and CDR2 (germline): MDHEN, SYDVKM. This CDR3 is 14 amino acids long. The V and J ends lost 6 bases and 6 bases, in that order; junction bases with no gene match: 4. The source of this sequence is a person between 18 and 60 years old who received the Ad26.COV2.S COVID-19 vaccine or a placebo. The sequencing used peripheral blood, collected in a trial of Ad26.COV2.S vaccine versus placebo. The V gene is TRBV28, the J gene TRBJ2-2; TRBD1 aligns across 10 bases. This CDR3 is CASRTTGGAGELFF. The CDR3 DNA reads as TGTGCCAGCAGAACGACAGGGGGCGCCGGGGAGCTGTTTTTT.